The 21 T cell receptor beta chains given below trace back to one sample, sequenced in a study of T cells in Graves' hyperthyroidism and ophthalmopathy. Authors of the study amplified TCR beta CDR3 regions from RNA transcripts. The HTBI set primed first-round TCR CDR3 RT-PCR. MiXCR was run by TCRdb on the multiplex PCR reads, yielding one entry per CDR3 protein. The sample shows 690,000 or so distinct CDR3 sequences, about 17% of them seen only once. The sequenced sample consisted of blood. These receptors all stem from a woman in her forties or fifties with Graves' hyperthyroidism that later progressed to Graves' ophthalmopathy.

This clonotype was seen only a few times. The V and J genes are TRBV27 and TRBJ1-2; D not certain. This CDR3 is built from 13 residues. Germline CDR1 and CDR2: MNHEY and SMNVEV (reference sequence). V was shortened by 0 bases and J by 7 bases, with 9 bases between the two germline ends. For the CDR3, the DNA is TGTGCCAGCAGTTTATCAGGGTTGGGTGGCTACACCTTC. Protein: CASSLSGLGGYTF.

This clonotype has only one observation. Since no conserved phenylalanine or tryptophan closes the CDR3, a read error is the likely cause. The genes are TRBV2 and TRBJ1-1; D is possibly TRBD1 (5 bases). Germline CDR1 and CDR2: SNHLY and FYNNEI. The CDR3 runs 14 residues. V was pared by 7 bases and J by 0 bases, with 12 bases between. CDR3 bases: TGTGCCAGCAAATACAGGTACTTGAACACTGAAGCTTTCCTT. This codes for CASKYRYLNTEAFL.

Ten or more counts support this clonotype. J is TRBJ1-2 and V is TRBV20-1; 12 bases map to TRBD1. Per the germline V gene, CDR1 is DFQATT and CDR2 is SNEGSKA (reference sequence). The CDR3 consists of 18 residues. With V trimmed by 6 bases and J by 7 bases, 21 bases remained unmatched. CDR3 loop: CSANLIYGTGGKDGGYTF. The CDR3 DNA sequence: TGCAGTGCGAACCTCATATACGGGACAGGGGGCAAGGATGGTGGCTACACCTTC.

About this clonotype itself: A much larger clone differs from this one at a single base, so this may be a read error. The gene calls are TRBV12-3 or TRBV12-4 and TRBJ1-4, with a possible D match to TRBD1 (5 bases). V dropped 5 bases and J dropped 1 base, with 11 bases sitting between them. The CDR3 is 15 residues long. The CDR3 spells CASSRWRGTNEKLFF. The CDR3 DNA is TGTGCCAGCAGTCGGTGGAGGGGAACTAATGAAAAACTGTTTTTT.

The chain employs TRBV11-2 and TRBJ2-1; D gene unclear. V lost 2 bases and J lost 9, with 14 bases in between. CDR1 SGHAT and CDR2 FQNNGV come from the germline V gene. The CDR3 extends over 14 amino acids. In DNA, the CDR3 is TGTGCCAGCAGCTTAATGTTTCGGCTCCCTGAGCAGTTCTTC. It encodes CASSLMFRLPEQFF. The full variable domain, completed using reference TRBV11-2 and TRBJ2-1, is EAGVAQSPRYKIIEKRQSVAFWCNPISGHATLYWYQQILGQGPKLLIQFQNNGVVDDSQLPKDRFSAERLKGVDSTLKIQPAKLEDSAVYLCASSLMFRLPEQFFGPGTRLTVL.

The genes are TRBV5-4 and TRBJ1-4; D is ambiguous. This CDR3 comprises 14 residues. V was clipped by 0 bases and J by 4 bases, with 7 bases between them. CDR1 is SGHNT, CDR2 YYREEE, per germline (reference sequence). This chain's CDR3 is CASSLVGYNEKLFF. The DNA of the CDR3 is TGTGCCAGCAGCTTGGTTGGTTATAATGAAAAACTGTTTTTT.

This chain uses TRBV3-1 with TRBJ2-7; 9 positions match TRBD2. After removal of 3 bases from V and 4 bases from J, the junction contained 4 bases not matched to a gene. The CDR3 is 14 residues long. Per germline, CDR1 LGHDT and CDR2 YNNKEL (reference sequence). CDR3: CASSQASGAYEQYF. The CDR3 region has the DNA TGTGCCAGCAGCCAGGCTAGCGGGGCGTACGAGCAGTACTTC.

The J gene is TRBJ1-2, the V gene TRBV6-1, with 8 bases aligning to TRBD1. The CDR3 has 13 amino acids. CDR1 is MNHNS and CDR2 is SASEGT in the germline V gene. J gave up 8 bases and V 2 bases, and 4 bases lay outside the gene matches. CDR3 in DNA: TGTGCCAGCAGTGAAATCAGGGGGCAAGGCTACACCTTC. Its protein product is CASSEIRGQGYTF.

The chain has TRBV12-3 or TRBV12-4 and TRBJ1-5; no clear D. Trimming removed 5 bases from V and 3 bases from J, with 11 bases in between. This CDR3 region has 14 residues. CDR3 sequence reads: CASSRDGLNQPQHF. The CDR3 DNA sequence: TGTGCCAGCAGTCGCGACGGACTCAATCAGCCCCAGCATTTT.

This clonotype appeared a few times. J is TRBJ2-1 and V is TRBV12-3 or TRBV12-4; the D gene is possibly TRBD1 (5 bases). V lost 6 bases to trimming and J lost 7 bases, with 10 bases between them. The CDR3 extends over 12 amino acids. CDR3 DNA sequence: TGTGCCAGCAGCCCAGGGATGAATGAGCAGTTCTTC. Translated, it gives CASSPGMNEQFF.

This clonotype was picked up a small number of times. The chain links TRBV20-1 to TRBJ2-5; D gene unclear. The CDR3 spans 12 residues. Germline V gives CDR1 DFQATT, CDR2 SNEGSKA (reference sequence). Trimming cost V 6 bases and J 2 bases, with 10 bases left between them. The CDR3 nucleotides are TGCAGTGCGTGGGCGCGACAAGAGACCCAGTACTTC. Its translation: CSAWARQETQYF.

Ten or more counts support this clonotype. The V and J genes are TRBV6-1 and TRBJ2-1, with 10 bases matching TRBD2. The V and J ends lost 4 bases and 4 bases, in that order; junction bases with no gene match: 4. Per the germline V gene, CDR1 is MNHNS and CDR2 is SASEGT. The CDR3 covers 15 residues. As DNA, the CDR3 is TGTGCCAGCAGTGCCGGACTAGCGGAGTACAATGAGCAGTTCTTC. Protein sequence: CASSAGLAEYNEQFF.

This clonotype was observed many times. CDR3 loop: CASSPRGIEAFF. CDR3 coding DNA: TGTGCCAGCAGTCCCCGGGGAATTGAAGCTTTCTTT. The rearrangement uses TRBV6-1 and TRBJ1-1, with D uncertain. Per germline, CDR1 MNHNS and CDR2 SASEGT. This CDR3 has 12 residues. The V gene lost 5 bases and the J gene lost 7 bases, with 11 bases spanning the gap.

This clonotype was counted only a few times. The chain has TRBV5-1 and TRBJ2-1, with 7 nucleotides matching TRBD1. Germline V gives CDR1 SGHRS, CDR2 YFSETQ. J was trimmed by 7 bases and V by 2 bases; bases with no gene match: 9. The CDR3 is made up of 15 amino acids. The CDR3 nucleotides read TGCGCCAGCAGCTTCACAGGGGTGGGTCGTAATGAGCAGTTCTTC. Amino acids: CASSFTGVGRNEQFF.

This clonotype occurred many times. This rearrangement joins TRBV7-3 to TRBJ2-5; possibly TRBD2 for D (6 bases). CDR1 is SGHTA and CDR2 is FQGTGA in the germline V gene. Trimming removed 5 bases from V and 4 bases from J, with 20 bases in between. CDR3 length equals 16 residues. CDR3 in DNA: TGTGCCAGCAGCCCCCAAGGGACTCGCGAGGGAGAGACCCAGTACTTC. It codes for CASSPQGTREGETQYF.

V is TRBV30 and J is TRBJ1-3; tentative D call: TRBD1 (5 bases). This CDR3 spans 13 amino acids. Trimming left V 0 bases short and J 7 bases short, with 10 bases between. Germline assignment: CDR1 GTSNPN and CDR2 SVGIG (reference sequence). DNA of the CDR3: TGTGCCTGGAGTGTACCGGGGGACAACACCATATATTTT. It translates to CAWSVPGDNTIYF.

The chain couples TRBV4-2 to TRBJ2-2; a possible D gene is TRBD2 (6 bases). Looked up from germline, CDR1 is LGHNA and CDR2 is YNFKEQ. Trimming pared 1 base from V and 2 bases from J, leaving 8 bases between. The CDR3 consists of 15 residues. The CDR3 reads CASSQGSGNTGELFF. DNA for the CDR3: TGTGCCAGCAGCCAAGGTAGCGGAAACACCGGGGAGCTGTTTTTT.

The sample holds a few counts of this clonotype. The chain joins TRBV10-3 to TRBJ2-3, with 7 bases lining up with TRBD2. Losses at the gene ends were 7 bases for V and 2 bases for J; bases not matched to a gene: 12. The CDR3 spans 16 residues. Germline V lookup: CDR1 ENHRY, CDR2 SYGVKD. The CDR3 DNA is TGTGCCATCAAGACTAGCCCTAAAGAGCCCACAGATACGCAGTATTTT. Residues: CAIKTSPKEPTDTQYF.

There are a few counts of this clonotype. This rearrangement joins TRBV10-3 to TRBJ2-3; perhaps TRBD2 as D (6 bases). Germline CDR1 is ENHRY and CDR2 is SYGVKD. The CDR3 runs to 13 residues. V lost 10 bases and J lost 4, with 15 bases in between. This CDR3 reads CASLPGAADTQYF. For the CDR3, the DNA is TGTGCCAGCCTTCCGGGAGCGGCAGATACGCAGTATTTT.

The V gene is TRBV12-3 or TRBV12-4, the J gene TRBJ1-6; 7 bases agree with TRBD1. J gave up 6 bases and V 6 bases, and 5 bases lay outside the gene matches. This CDR3 contains 14 residues. Written as DNA, the CDR3 is TGTGCCAGCAGGACAGGGCAATTTAATTCACCCCTCCACTTT. Translation: CASRTGQFNSPLHF.

This clonotype was seen ten or more times. The V gene is TRBV20-1, the J gene TRBJ2-7; 10 positions match TRBD1. Germline V CDR1 and CDR2: DFQATT, SNEGSKA (reference sequence). The junction had 5 bases not matched to a gene; V was cut back by 6 bases and J by 6 bases. There are 12 residues in the CDR3. The CDR3 nucleotides are TGCAGTGCCGGGACAGGGGTTCGCGAGCAGTACTTC. Encoded protein: CSAGTGVREQYF.